The 10 T cell receptor beta chains below all came from one sample that was sequenced in a study of spatial heterogeneity in lung cancer. TCRdb reprocessed the 5' RACE reads via MiXCR and lists one record per CDR3 protein. The sample records some 78,000 distinct CDR3 sequences, 8% being singletons. Specified time point: sample taken at primary tumor resection. Sequenced here: PBMCs, sampled at surgery. The receptors were gathered from a male donor with early-stage non-small cell lung cancer.

This clonotype was counted ten times or more. The chain carries TRBV12-3 or TRBV12-4 and TRBJ2-1; D call uncertain. The CDR3 is 13 residues long. Trimming removed 8 bases from V and 0 bases from J, with 8 bases in between. The CDR3 is CASAGYSYNEQFF. The CDR3 bases are TGTGCCAGCGCCGGCTACTCCTACAATGAGCAGTTCTTC.

The V call is TRBV20-1, the J call TRBJ1-1; D ambiguous. The V gene's germline CDR1 is DFQATT and CDR2 SNEGSKA (reference sequence). V lost 4 bases to trimming and J lost 2 bases, with 8 bases between them. This CDR3 spans 12 amino acids. The CDR3 DNA is TGCAGTGCTACGGAATTTAACACTGAAGCTTTCTTT. It translates to CSATEFNTEAFF.

The J gene is TRBJ1-1, the V gene TRBV30; D is unresolved. This CDR3 is 13 amino acids long. Germline V CDR1 and CDR2: GTSNPN, SVGIG (reference sequence). V dropped 6 bases and J dropped 2 bases, with 13 bases sitting between them. This CDR3 reads CACWTAYNTEAFF. As DNA, the CDR3 is TGTGCCTGCTGGACCGCCTACAACACTGAAGCTTTCTTT.

This clonotype was seen ten or more times. J is TRBJ1-4 and V is TRBV12-3 or TRBV12-4; 8 bases agree with TRBD1. With 6 bases clipped from V and 8 bases from J, the junction kept 5 bases outside the gene matches. The CDR3 runs to 13 residues. CDR3 loop: CASRPGGREKLFF. In DNA, the CDR3 is TGTGCCAGCAGACCAGGGGGCCGGGAAAAACTGTTTTTT.

This chain uses TRBV30 with TRBJ1-1; perhaps TRBD1 as D (6 bases). Germline V gene lookup returns CDR1 GTSNPN and CDR2 SVGIG (reference sequence). CDR3 size: 11 residues. CDR3 loop: CALQGDTEAFF. The CDR3 DNA sequence: TGTGCTTTACAGGGAGACACTGAAGCTTTCTTT.

As DNA, the CDR3 is TGTGCCATCAGTGGGAAAACAGGGTTACAAGAGACCCAGTACTTC. Its protein is CAISGKTGLQETQYF. The J gene is TRBJ2-5, the V gene TRBV10-3; perhaps TRBD1 as D (6 bases). The CDR3 length is 15 residues. Germline CDR1 reads ENHRY; CDR2 reads SYGVKD. The V and J ends lost 4 bases and 2 bases respectively, with 14 bases between them.

In this sample, this clonotype turned up many times. This rearrangement joins TRBV10-3 to TRBJ2-5; perhaps TRBD1 as D (5 bases). Per germline, CDR1 ENHRY and CDR2 SYGVKD. V was trimmed by 7 bases and J by 1 base, leaving 7 bases between them. The CDR3 covers 12 residues. The CDR3 region is CAIKTVQETQYF. Written as DNA, the CDR3 is TGTGCCATCAAGACAGTCCAAGAGACCCAGTACTTC.

This clonotype occurred many times. The V and J genes are TRBV2 and TRBJ2-2; the match to TRBD2 covers 9 bases. The trim removed 4 bases at V and 8 bases at J, leaving 5 bases unmatched. This CDR3 contains 14 residues. Germline V gene lookup returns CDR1 SNHLY and CDR2 FYNNEI. The CDR3 sequence: CASSGGLARGELFF. In DNA form, the CDR3 reads TGTGCCAGCAGTGGAGGACTAGCGAGAGGGGAGCTGTTTTTT.

This clonotype was seen repeatedly, ten times or more. The chain combines TRBV12-3 or TRBV12-4 with TRBJ2-3; unclear D gene. This CDR3 has 11 amino acids. The V and J ends lost 6 bases and 2 bases respectively, with 3 bases between them. The CDR3 reads CASRDTDTQYF. The CDR3 nucleotides read TGTGCCAGCAGGGACACAGATACGCAGTATTTT.

This clonotype was detected many times. The chain is built from TRBV7-9 and TRBJ2-3, with D hard to call. The CDR3 has 14 residues. Germline CDR1 SEHNR, CDR2 FQNEAQ (reference sequence). Trimming shortened V by 4 bases and J by 2 bases, and 10 bases separated the two germline ends. The CDR3 bases are TGTGCCAGCAGCTCACCCGGAAACACAGATACGCAGTATTTT. Its protein product is CASSSPGNTDTQYF.